These 25 T cell receptor beta chains originate from one sample sequenced in a study of blood T cell repertoires in COVID-19. TCRdb's copy holds only in-frame clones and misses some; the assay was immunoSEQ multiplex PCR. The sample lists approximately 300,000 clones, around 87% occurring once. The source material was peripheral blood. These receptor sequences come from a man aged 50-60 years with active or convalescent COVID-19.

The CDR3 DNA follows: TGTGCCAGCAGTGGACAGAATAATTCACCCCTCCACTTT. Its protein is CASSGQNNSPLHF. The rearrangement joins TRBV5-8 to TRBJ1-6; a possible D gene is TRBD1 (6 bases). The CDR3 spans 13 residues. Germline CDR1 reads SGHTS; CDR2 reads YDEGEE. V lost 5 bases to trimming and J lost 5 bases, with 8 bases between them.

V usage is TRBV5-1 and J usage is TRBJ1-4; 9 bases agree with TRBD1. The germline gives CDR1 SGHRS, CDR2 YFSETQ. The CDR3 totals 16 residues. Trimming at V came to 3 bases and at J to 3 bases, leaving 6 bases not matched to a gene. The CDR3, as DNA: TGCGCCAGCAGCTCGAAGACAGGGGGTTCTAATGAAAAACTGTTTTTT. This encodes CASSSKTGGSNEKLFF.

The chain combines TRBV6-5 with TRBJ2-5; D gene uncertain. The CDR3 is made up of 16 amino acids. The V end was cut by 4 bases, the J end by 1 base, with 16 bases between. Germline CDR1 is MNHEY and CDR2 is SVGAGI. CDR3 sequence reads: CASSFTWAPSQETQYF. CDR3 nucleotides: TGTGCCAGCAGTTTCACGTGGGCCCCGTCCCAAGAGACCCAGTACTTC.

This clone was seen more than once but under ten times. This CDR3 is CATSDSPRTQYF. In DNA form, the CDR3 reads TGTGCCACCAGTGATTCCCCTAGGACCCAGTACTTC. This sequence joins TRBV24-1 and TRBJ2-5; no definite D call. The CDR3 runs 12 residues. The germline CDR1 and CDR2 sequences are KGHDR and SFDVKD. With 2 bases removed from V and 7 bases from J, the gap between germline ends came to 7 bases.

J is TRBJ2-2 and V is TRBV18; D possibly corresponds to TRBD1 (6 bases). The CDR3 runs 15 residues. The V gene lost 6 bases and the J gene lost 1 base, with 12 bases spanning the gap. Per germline, CDR1 KGHSH and CDR2 LQKENI. CDR3 bases: TGTGCCAGCTCCCACCGGGACATGAACACCGGGGAGCTGTTTTTT. It translates to CASSHRDMNTGELFF.

This clone was seen more than once but under ten times. The J gene is TRBJ2-7, the V gene TRBV18; the match to TRBD1 covers 10 bases. The germline CDR1 and CDR2 sequences are KGHSH and LQKENI. V lost 4 bases, J lost 5 bases, and 2 bases stayed unmatched. CDR3 size: 13 residues. The CDR3 spells CASSRTGGHEQYF. In DNA form, the CDR3 reads TGTGCCAGCTCACGGACAGGGGGTCACGAGCAGTACTTC.

The rearrangement uses TRBV10-3 and TRBJ1-5; D not certain. Germline V gives CDR1 ENHRY, CDR2 SYGVKD. The V end was cut by 0 bases, the J end by 2 bases, with 17 bases between. CDR3 length equals 18 residues. CDR3 nucleotides: TGTGCCATCAGTGAGTCATTGGCAAACCAATACGGCAATCAGCCCCAGCATTTT. Encoded protein: CAISESLANQYGNQPQHF.

V and J are TRBV7-3 and TRBJ2-3; 9 nucleotides align to TRBD2. Losses at the gene ends were 1 base for V and 5 bases for J; bases not matched to a gene: 4. The length of the CDR3 is 15 residues. Germline V gene data show CDR1 as SGHTA and CDR2 as FQGTGA. This CDR3 reads CASSLRLAGIDTQYF. In DNA form, the CDR3 reads TGTGCCAGCAGCTTAAGGCTAGCGGGGATAGATACGCAGTATTTT.

The chain is built from TRBV5-1 and TRBJ2-3; 8 positions agree with TRBD2. J gave up 5 bases and V 0 bases, and 14 bases lay outside the gene matches. Germline V gene data show CDR1 as SGHRS and CDR2 as YFSETQ. This CDR3 spans 18 amino acids. CDR3 sequence reads: CASSLGGMAGGRVDTQYF. The CDR3 DNA reads TGCGCCAGCAGCTTGGGGGGTATGGCGGGAGGCCGCGTAGATACGCAGTATTTT.

A single count supports this clone. The V call is TRBV19, the J call TRBJ2-1, with no clear D. With 6 bases removed from V and 4 bases from J, the gap between germline ends came to 4 bases. Germline CDR1 LNHDA, CDR2 SQIVND (reference sequence). The CDR3 is made up of 11 amino acids. The DNA for the CDR3 is TGTGCCAGTAGCCGTTACAATGAGCAGTTCTTC. Translating it yields CASSRYNEQFF.

This clone has only one observation. The genes are TRBV25-1 and TRBJ2-1; 12 nucleotides line up with TRBD2. The CDR3 sequence is 18 residues long. CDR1 and CDR2 from the germline V gene are MGHDK and SYGVNS. The junction had 5 bases not matched to a gene; V was cut back by 2 bases and J by 0 bases. DNA for the CDR3: TGTGCCAGCAGTGAAAGTGGACTAGCGGGAAACTCCTACAATGAGCAGTTCTTC. Encoded protein: CASSESGLAGNSYNEQFF.

The V gene is TRBV18, the J gene TRBJ1-5; D is possibly TRBD1 (6 bases). Germline CDR1 KGHSH, CDR2 LQKENI. The CDR3 runs to 14 residues. The V end was cut by 3 bases, the J end by 4 bases, with 10 bases between. The CDR3 DNA reads as TGTGCCAGCTCACCTGGACAGCAGAATCAGCCCCAGCATTTT. Translating gives CASSPGQQNQPQHF.

This chain links TRBV6-5 with TRBJ2-1; D gene ambiguous. Germline V lookup: CDR1 MNHEY, CDR2 SVGAGI. The CDR3 is made up of 14 amino acids. The V end lost 4 bases, the J end lost 3 bases, and 10 bases lay between the germline ends. The CDR3 here is CASSSPENYNEQFF. The CDR3 bases are TGTGCCAGCAGTTCCCCCGAGAACTACAATGAGCAGTTCTTC.

This chain uses TRBV18 with TRBJ1-1; no clear D gene. The CDR3 loop spans 13 amino acids. CDR1 is KGHSH, CDR2 LQKENI, per germline. The V end was cut by 8 bases, the J end by 2 bases, with 12 bases between. The CDR3 region has the DNA TGTGCCAGCCGGCGCTTGACAAACACTGAAGCTTTCTTT. Protein sequence: CASRRLTNTEAFF.

Points on this clone: Other nucleotide sequences from this sample produce the same CDR3. J is TRBJ2-3 and V is TRBV7-9; no reliable D call. Germline values: CDR1 SEHNR, CDR2 FQNEAQ (reference sequence). This CDR3 has 12 residues. Trimming left V 4 bases short and J 5 bases short, with 7 bases between. The CDR3 nucleotides are TGTGCCAGCAGCTCTTCCGGAGATACGCAGTATTTT. It encodes CASSSSGDTQYF.

This chain connects TRBV11-2 to TRBJ2-3; no firm D call. There are 13 residues in the CDR3. V gave up 8 bases and J gave up 0 bases, with 9 bases separating them. Germline V gene lookup returns CDR1 SGHAT and CDR2 FQNNGV. The CDR3 DNA reads TGTGCCAGCGCGATGCCTAGCACAGATACGCAGTATTTT. The encoded protein is CASAMPSTDTQYF.

The J gene is TRBJ2-1, the V gene TRBV15; 10 bases align to TRBD2. Germline CDR1 reads LNHNV; CDR2 reads YYDKDF (reference sequence). The CDR3 loop spans 16 amino acids. Trimming took 1 base from V and 6 from J; bases not matched to a gene: 6. The CDR3 region has the DNA TGTGCCACCAGCAGAGGAGTTAGCGGGAGGTCCAATGAGCAGTTCTTC. Its protein product is CATSRGVSGRSNEQFF.

V and J are TRBV19 and TRBJ2-1; 9 bases match TRBD2. V lost 8 bases and J lost 5; bases outside the gene matches: 7. CDR3 length: 14 residues. Looked up from germline, CDR1 is LNHDA and CDR2 is SQIVND (reference sequence). The CDR3 DNA is TGTGCCAGTCGGAGCGGGGGGTACAACAATGAGCAGTTCTTC. It encodes CASRSGGYNNEQFF.

The chain has TRBV5-1 and TRBJ1-1; TRBD1 matches at 8 bases. Per the germline V gene, CDR1 is SGHRS and CDR2 is YFSETQ. V lost 4 bases to trimming and J lost 6 bases; unmatched junction nucleotides: 2. This CDR3 spans 12 amino acids. The CDR3 loop is CASSPDRAEAFF. The CDR3 DNA follows: TGCGCCAGCAGCCCGGACAGGGCTGAAGCTTTCTTT.

The chain recombines TRBV27 with TRBJ2-7; 7 nucleotides align to TRBD1. There are 13 residues in the CDR3. V gave up 5 bases and J gave up 2 bases; unmatched junction bases: 3. Germline V gene sequence: CDR1 MNHEY, CDR2 SMNVEV (reference sequence). For the CDR3, the DNA is TGTGCCAGCAGTCCCGGGACAGCCTACGAGCAGTACTTC. It codes for CASSPGTAYEQYF.

This chain connects TRBV10-2 to TRBJ1-2; 9 nucleotides line up with TRBD1. From germline, CDR1 is WSHSY and CDR2 SAAADI. The CDR3 covers 15 residues. Trimming at V came to 3 bases and at J to 5 bases, leaving 7 bases not matched to a gene. This CDR3 reads CASSDQTGGRYGYTF. In nucleotides, the CDR3 is TGCGCCAGCAGTGACCAGACAGGGGGGAGGTATGGCTACACCTTC.

In DNA, the CDR3 is TGTGCCAGCAGTTACCCGGTTGGCTATGGCTACACCTTC. Its translation is CASSYPVGYGYTF. The chain combines TRBV6-6 with TRBJ1-2; D uncertain. The germline V and J ends were trimmed by 2 bases and 4 bases, with 8 bases remaining between them. The germline V gene has CDR1 MNHNY and CDR2 SVGAGI (reference sequence). The CDR3 contains 13 residues.

This chain uses TRBV29-1 with TRBJ1-1, with a possible D match to TRBD1 (5 bases). Germline-derived CDR1 and CDR2 are SQVTM and ANQGSEA. Trimming shortened V by 6 bases and J by 3 bases, and 14 bases separated the two germline ends. CDR3 length: 13 residues. CDR3 region: CSVRQKMDTEAFF. The CDR3 region has the DNA TGCAGCGTGAGACAGAAAATGGACACTGAAGCTTTCTTT.

The chain recombines TRBV21-1 with TRBJ2-2; the listed D gene, TRBD1, was not tested against the DNA. TRBV21-1 is recorded as a pseudogene. The CDR3 totals 17 residues. As DNA, the CDR3 is TGTGCCAGCAGCAAAGGGGCCAGGGGGGCGAACACCGGGGAGCTGTTTTTT. It translates to CASSKGARGANTGELFF.

The rearrangement joins TRBV7-2 to TRBJ1-6; a weak D match, TRBD1 (6 bases). The CDR3 length is 17 residues. Germline values: CDR1 SGHTA, CDR2 FQGNSA. V lost 3 bases to trimming and J lost 6 bases, with 18 bases between them. The CDR3 loop is CASSFPPGQIFNSPLHF. DNA of the CDR3: TGTGCCAGCAGCTTCCCGCCCGGACAGATTTTTAATTCACCCCTCCACTTT.